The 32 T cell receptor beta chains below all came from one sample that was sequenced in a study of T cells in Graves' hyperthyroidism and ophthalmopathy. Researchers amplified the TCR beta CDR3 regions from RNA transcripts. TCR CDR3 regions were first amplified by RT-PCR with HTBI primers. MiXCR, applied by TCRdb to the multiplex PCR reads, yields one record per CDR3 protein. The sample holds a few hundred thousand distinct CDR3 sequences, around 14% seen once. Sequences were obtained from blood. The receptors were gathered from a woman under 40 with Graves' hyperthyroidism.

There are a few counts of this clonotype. The CDR3 loop reads CASSSGLAKNIQYF. CDR3 in DNA: TGTGCCAGCAGTTCGGGACTAGCCAAAAACATTCAGTACTTC. The chain combines TRBV12-3 or TRBV12-4 with TRBJ2-4, with a tentative D call TRBD2 (6 bases). This CDR3 is built from 14 residues. Deletions cut 4 bases from V and 0 bases from J, with 7 bases between.

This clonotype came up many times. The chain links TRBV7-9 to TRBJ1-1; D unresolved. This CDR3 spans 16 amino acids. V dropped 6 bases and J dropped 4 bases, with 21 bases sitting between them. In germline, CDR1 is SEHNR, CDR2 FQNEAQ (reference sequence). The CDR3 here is CASRPRDWFYGTEAFF. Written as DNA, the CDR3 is TGTGCCAGCAGGCCCCGAGACTGGTTTTATGGCACTGAAGCTTTCTTT.

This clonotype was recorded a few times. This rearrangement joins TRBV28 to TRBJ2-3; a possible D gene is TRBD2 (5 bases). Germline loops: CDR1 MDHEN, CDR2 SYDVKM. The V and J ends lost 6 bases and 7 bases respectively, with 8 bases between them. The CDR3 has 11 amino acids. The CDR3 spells CASRGGNTQYF. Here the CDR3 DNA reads TGTGCCAGCAGAGGAGGAAATACGCAGTATTTT.

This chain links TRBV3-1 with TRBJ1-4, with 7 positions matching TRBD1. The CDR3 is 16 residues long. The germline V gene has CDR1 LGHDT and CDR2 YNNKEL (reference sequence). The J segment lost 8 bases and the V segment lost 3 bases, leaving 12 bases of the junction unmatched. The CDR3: CASSHKVQGIREKLFF. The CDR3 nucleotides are TGTGCCAGCAGCCACAAAGTACAGGGGATACGGGAAAAACTGTTTTTT.

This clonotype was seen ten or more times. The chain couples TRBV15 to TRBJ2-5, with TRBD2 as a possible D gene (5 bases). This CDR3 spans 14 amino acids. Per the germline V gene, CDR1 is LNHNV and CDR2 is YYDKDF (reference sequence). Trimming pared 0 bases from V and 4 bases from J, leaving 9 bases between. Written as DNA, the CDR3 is TGTGCCACCAGCAGAGATGCCGGAGGAGAGACCCAGTACTTC. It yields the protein CATSRDAGGETQYF.

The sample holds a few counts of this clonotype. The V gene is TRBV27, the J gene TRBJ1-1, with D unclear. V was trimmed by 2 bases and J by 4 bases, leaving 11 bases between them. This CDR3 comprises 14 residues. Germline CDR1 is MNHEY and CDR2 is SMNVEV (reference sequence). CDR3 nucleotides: TGTGCCAGCAGTTTACTCGGGCAGGCCACTGAAGCTTTCTTT. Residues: CASSLLGQATEAFF.

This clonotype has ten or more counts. CDR3 sequence reads: CASSYLRVEEGPGNTIYF. The CDR3 nucleotides read TGTGCCAGCAGCTATCTTAGGGTCGAAGAAGGGCCTGGAAACACCATATATTTT. This chain uses TRBV7-2 with TRBJ1-3; no firm D call. The CDR3 loop spans 18 amino acids. The V gene lost 4 bases and the J gene lost 2 bases, with 21 bases spanning the gap. Per germline, CDR1 SGHTA and CDR2 FQGNSA.

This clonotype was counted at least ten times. The CDR3 reads CASMEGNEQFF. The DNA for the CDR3 is TGTGCCAGCATGGAGGGCAATGAGCAGTTCTTC. The rearrangement uses TRBV12-3 or TRBV12-4 and TRBJ2-1; TRBD2 is a possible D gene (6 bases). The CDR3 consists of 11 residues. The V end lost 7 bases, the J end lost 6 bases, and 7 bases lay between the germline ends.

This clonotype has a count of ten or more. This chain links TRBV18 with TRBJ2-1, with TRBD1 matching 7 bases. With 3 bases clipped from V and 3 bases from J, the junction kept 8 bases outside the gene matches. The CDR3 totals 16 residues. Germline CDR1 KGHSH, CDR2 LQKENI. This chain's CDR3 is CASSPPTGQSYNEQFF. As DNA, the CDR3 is TGTGCCAGCTCACCGCCCACGGGACAGAGCTACAATGAGCAGTTCTTC. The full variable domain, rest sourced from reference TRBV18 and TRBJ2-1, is NAGVMQNPRHLVRRRGQEARLRCSPMKGHSHVYWYRQLPEEGLKFMVYLQKENIIDESGMPKERFSAEFPKEGPSILRIQQVVRGDSAAYFCASSPPTGQSYNEQFFGPGTRLTVL.

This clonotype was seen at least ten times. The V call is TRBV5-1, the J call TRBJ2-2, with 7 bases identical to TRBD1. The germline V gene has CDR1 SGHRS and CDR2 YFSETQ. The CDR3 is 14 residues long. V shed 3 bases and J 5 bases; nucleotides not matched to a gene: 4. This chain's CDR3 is CASSSGQRTGELFF. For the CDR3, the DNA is TGCGCCAGCAGCTCGGGACAGAGGACCGGGGAGCTGTTTTTT.

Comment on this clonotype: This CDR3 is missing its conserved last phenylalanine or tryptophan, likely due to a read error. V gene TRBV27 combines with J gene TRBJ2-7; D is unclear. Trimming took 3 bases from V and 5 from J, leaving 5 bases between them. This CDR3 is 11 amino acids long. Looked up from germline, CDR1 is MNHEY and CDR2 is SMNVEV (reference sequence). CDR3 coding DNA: TGTGCCAGCAGTTTTTTGGACGAGCAGTACCTC. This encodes CASSFLDEQYL.

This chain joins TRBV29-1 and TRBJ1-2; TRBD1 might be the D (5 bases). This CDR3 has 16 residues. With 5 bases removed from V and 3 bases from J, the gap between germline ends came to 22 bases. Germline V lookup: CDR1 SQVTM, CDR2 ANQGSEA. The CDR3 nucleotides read TGCAGCGTTATCGGGGCTTGGGGGGGTTTGGACTATGGCTACACCTTC. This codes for CSVIGAWGGLDYGYTF. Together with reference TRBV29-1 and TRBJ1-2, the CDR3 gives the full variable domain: SAVISQKPSRDICQRGTSLTIQCQVDSQVTMMFWYRQQPGQSLTLIATANQGSEATYESGFVIDKFPISRPNLTFSTLTVSNMSPEDSSIYLCSVIGAWGGLDYGYTFGSGTRLTVV.

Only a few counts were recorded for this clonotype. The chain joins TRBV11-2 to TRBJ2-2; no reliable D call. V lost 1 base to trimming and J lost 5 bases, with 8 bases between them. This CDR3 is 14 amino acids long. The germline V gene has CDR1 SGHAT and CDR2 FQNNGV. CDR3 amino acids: CASSLGWGTGELFF. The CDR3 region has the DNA TGTGCCAGCAGCTTAGGCTGGGGTACCGGGGAGCTGTTTTTT.

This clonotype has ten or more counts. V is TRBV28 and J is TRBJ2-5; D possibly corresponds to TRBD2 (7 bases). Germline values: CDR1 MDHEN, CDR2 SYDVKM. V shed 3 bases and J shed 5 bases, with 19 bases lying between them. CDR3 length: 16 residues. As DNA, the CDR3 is TGTGCCAGCAGTTTGCCTTCGGGGGGCGCGTGGGAGACCCAGTACTTC. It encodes CASSLPSGGAWETQYF.

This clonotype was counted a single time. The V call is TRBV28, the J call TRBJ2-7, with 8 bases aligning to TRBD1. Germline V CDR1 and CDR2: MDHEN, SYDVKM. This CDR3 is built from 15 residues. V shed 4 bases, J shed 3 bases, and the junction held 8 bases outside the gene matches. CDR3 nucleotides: TGTGCCAGCAGTTCGACCGGGACAGGCTACTACGAGCAGTACTTC. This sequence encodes CASSSTGTGYYEQYF.

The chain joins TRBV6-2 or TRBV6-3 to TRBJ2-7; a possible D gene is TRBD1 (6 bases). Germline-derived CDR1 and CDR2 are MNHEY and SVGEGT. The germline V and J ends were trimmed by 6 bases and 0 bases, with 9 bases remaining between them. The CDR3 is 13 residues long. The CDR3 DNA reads TGTGCCAGCAGGGACAGTAGCTCCTACGAGCAGTACTTC. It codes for CASRDSSSYEQYF.

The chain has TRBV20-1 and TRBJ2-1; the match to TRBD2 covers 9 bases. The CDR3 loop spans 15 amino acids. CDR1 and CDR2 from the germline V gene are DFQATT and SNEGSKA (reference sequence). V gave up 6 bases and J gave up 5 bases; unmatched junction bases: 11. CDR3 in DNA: TGCAGTGCCGGAAGGGGGACTAGCCGGAACAATGAGCAGTTCTTC. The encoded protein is CSAGRGTSRNNEQFF.

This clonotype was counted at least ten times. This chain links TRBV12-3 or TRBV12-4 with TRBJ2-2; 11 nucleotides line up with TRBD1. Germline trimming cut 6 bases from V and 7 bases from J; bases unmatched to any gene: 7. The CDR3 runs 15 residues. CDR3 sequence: CASSKDRGRIGELFF. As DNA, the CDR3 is TGTGCCAGCAGCAAGGACAGGGGGCGCATCGGGGAGCTGTTTTTT.

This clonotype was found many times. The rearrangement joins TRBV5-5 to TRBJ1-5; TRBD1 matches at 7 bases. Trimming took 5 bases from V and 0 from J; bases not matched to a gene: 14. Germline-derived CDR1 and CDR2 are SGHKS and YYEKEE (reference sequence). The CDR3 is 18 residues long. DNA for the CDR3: TGTGCCAGCAGTCCGGGCCCCGGGACAGCTGCTAGCAATCAGCCCCAGCATTTT. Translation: CASSPGPGTAASNQPQHF. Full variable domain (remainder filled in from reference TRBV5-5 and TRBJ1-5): DAGVTQSPTHLIKTRGQQVTLRCSPISGHKSVSWYQQVLGQGPQFIFQYYEKEERGRGNFPDRFSARQFPNYSSELNVNALLLGDSALYLCASSPGPGTAASNQPQHFGDGTRLSIL.

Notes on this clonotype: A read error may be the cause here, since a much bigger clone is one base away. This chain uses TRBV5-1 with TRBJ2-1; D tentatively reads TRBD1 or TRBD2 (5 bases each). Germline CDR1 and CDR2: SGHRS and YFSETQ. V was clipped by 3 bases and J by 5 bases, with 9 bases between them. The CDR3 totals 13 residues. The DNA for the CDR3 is TGCGCCAGCAGCTCCGGGACCCACAATGAGCAGTTCTTC. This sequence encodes CASSSGTHNEQFF.

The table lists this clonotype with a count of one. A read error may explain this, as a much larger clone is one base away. The CDR3 DNA sequence: TGTGCCAGCAATTTATCGGTGGACTACGAGCAGTACTTC. Residues: CASNLSVDYEQYF. This chain uses TRBV28 with TRBJ2-7; D gene ambiguous. The CDR3 extends over 13 amino acids. The germline V gene encodes CDR1 MDHEN and CDR2 SYDVKM.

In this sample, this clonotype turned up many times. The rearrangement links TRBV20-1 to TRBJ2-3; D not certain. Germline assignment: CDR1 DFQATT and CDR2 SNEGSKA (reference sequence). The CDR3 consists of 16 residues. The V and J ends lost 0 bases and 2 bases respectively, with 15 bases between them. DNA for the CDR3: TGCAGTGCTAGAGATCTGGAGAGGACGGCCACAGATACGCAGTATTTT. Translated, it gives CSARDLERTATDTQYF.

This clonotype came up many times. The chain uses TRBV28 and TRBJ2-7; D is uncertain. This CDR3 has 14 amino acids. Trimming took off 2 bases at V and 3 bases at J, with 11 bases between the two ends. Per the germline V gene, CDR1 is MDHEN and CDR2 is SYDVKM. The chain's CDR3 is CASSLVGPNYEQYF. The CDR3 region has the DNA TGTGCCAGCAGTTTAGTCGGGCCGAACTACGAGCAGTACTTC.

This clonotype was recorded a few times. The CDR3 DNA reads TGTGCCACCAGCAGACTGGGACAGGGTAATTCACCCCTCCACTTT. It specifies CATSRLGQGNSPLHF. The rearrangement uses TRBV15 and TRBJ1-6; 9 bases are shared with TRBD1. CDR1 LNHNV and CDR2 YYDKDF come from the germline V gene (reference sequence). The ends lost 2 bases at V and 6 bases at J; junction bases unmatched: 2. CDR3 size: 15 residues.

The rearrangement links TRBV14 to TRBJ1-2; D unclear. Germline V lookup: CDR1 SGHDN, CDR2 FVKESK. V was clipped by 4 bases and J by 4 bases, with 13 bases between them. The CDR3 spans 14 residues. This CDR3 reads CASSPTRGPYGYTF. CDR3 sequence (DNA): TGTGCCAGCAGCCCGACCAGAGGGCCCTATGGCTACACCTTC.

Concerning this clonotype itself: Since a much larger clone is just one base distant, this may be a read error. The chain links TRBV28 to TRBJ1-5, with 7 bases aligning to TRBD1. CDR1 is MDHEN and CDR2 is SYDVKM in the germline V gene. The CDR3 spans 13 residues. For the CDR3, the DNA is TGTGCCGGCAGAGACAGGGGCAATCAGCCCCAGCATTTT. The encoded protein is CAGRDRGNQPQHF.

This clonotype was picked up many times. CDR3 nucleotide sequence: TGTGCCAGCAGTTTTGACGGCTCCTACGAGCAGTACTTC. Its protein is CASSFDGSYEQYF. This chain joins TRBV12-3 or TRBV12-4 and TRBJ2-7; D gene ambiguous. V was trimmed by 3 bases and J by 0 bases, leaving 6 bases between them. The CDR3 totals 13 residues.

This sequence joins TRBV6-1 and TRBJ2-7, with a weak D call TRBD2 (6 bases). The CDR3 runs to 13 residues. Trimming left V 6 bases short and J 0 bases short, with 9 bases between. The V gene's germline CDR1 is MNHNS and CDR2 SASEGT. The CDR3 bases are TGTGCCAGCAGCGCGGGACGCTCCTACGAGCAGTACTTC. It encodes CASSAGRSYEQYF.

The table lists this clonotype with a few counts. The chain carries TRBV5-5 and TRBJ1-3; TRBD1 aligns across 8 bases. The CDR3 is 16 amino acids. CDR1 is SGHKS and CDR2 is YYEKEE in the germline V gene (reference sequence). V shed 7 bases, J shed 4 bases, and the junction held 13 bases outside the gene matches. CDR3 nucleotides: TGTGCCAGCGGCTGGGCCCCAGGGGGCGCAGGAAACACCATATATTTT. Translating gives CASGWAPGGAGNTIYF. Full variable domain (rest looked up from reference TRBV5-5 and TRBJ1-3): DAGVTQSPTHLIKTRGQQVTLRCSPISGHKSVSWYQQVLGQGPQFIFQYYEKEERGRGNFPDRFSARQFPNYSSELNVNALLLGDSALYLCASGWAPGGAGNTIYFGEGSWLTVV.

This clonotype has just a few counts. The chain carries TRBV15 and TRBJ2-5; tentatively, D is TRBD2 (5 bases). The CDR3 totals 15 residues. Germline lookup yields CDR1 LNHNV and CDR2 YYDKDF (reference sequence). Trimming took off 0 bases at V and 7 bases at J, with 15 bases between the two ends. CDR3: CATSRDYASRGTQYF. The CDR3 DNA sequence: TGTGCCACCAGCAGAGATTATGCCTCTCGGGGGACCCAGTACTTC.

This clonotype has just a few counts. The CDR3, as DNA: TGTGCCAGCAGTTTATCGACCCAAAACGACCAGTACTTC. This encodes CASSLSTQNDQYF. The V and J genes are TRBV12-3 or TRBV12-4 and TRBJ2-5; D is uncertain. The V gene lost 2 bases and the J gene lost 10 bases, with 14 bases spanning the gap. The CDR3 runs 13 residues.

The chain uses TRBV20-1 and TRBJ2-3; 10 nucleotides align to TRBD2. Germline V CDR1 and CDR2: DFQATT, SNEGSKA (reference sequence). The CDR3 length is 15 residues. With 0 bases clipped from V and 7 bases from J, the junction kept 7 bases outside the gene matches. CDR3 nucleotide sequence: TGCAGTGCTAGAGATGCTGGGACTAGCGACCATACGCAGTATTTT. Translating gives CSARDAGTSDHTQYF.